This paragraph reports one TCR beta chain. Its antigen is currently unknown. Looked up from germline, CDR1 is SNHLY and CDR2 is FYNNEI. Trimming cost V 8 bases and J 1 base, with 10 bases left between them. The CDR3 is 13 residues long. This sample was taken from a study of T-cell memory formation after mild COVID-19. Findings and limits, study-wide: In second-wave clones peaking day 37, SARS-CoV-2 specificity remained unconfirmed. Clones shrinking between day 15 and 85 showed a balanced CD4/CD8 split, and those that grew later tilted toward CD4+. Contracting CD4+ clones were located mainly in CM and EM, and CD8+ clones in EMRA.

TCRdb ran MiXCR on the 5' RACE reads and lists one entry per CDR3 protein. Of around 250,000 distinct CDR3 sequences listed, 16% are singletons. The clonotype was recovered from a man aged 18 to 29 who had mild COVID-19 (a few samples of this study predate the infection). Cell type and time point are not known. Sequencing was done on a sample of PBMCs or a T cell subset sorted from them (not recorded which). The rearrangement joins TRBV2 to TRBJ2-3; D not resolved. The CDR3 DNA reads TGTGCCAGCCGGGCGAGTGGCACAGATACGCAGTATTTT. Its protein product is CASRASGTDTQYF.